Listed here are 9 T cell receptor beta chains from one sample, sequenced in a study of shared clonotypes between healthy human individuals. Sequenced by immunoSEQ multiplex PCR; TCRdb stores in-frame clones only, minus some. The table records about 1.5 million clones, more than 95% of them present only once. Sequencing input: naive CD4+ T cells sorted from blood. Documented subset: CD45RA+ positively selected. The receptors come from a young man in good health.

The chain is built from TRBV18 and TRBJ1-1; D is perhaps TRBD1 (5 bases). CDR3 length equals 14 residues. Germline V gene data show CDR1 as KGHSH and CDR2 as LQKENI. Trimming pared 3 bases from V and 10 bases from J, leaving 18 bases between. Written as DNA, the CDR3 is TGTGCCAGCTCACCTAAGGGGTTAGGGACCGGAGCTTTCTTT. Amino acid sequence: CASSPKGLGTGAFF.

The sample holds one count of this clone. The DNA for the CDR3 is TGTGCCAGCAGTTTAATCTCATTAGGAAGGGGCGAGCAGTACTTC. This translates into CASSLISLGRGEQYF. This chain connects TRBV27 to TRBJ2-7; D perhaps matches TRBD1 (5 bases). CDR3 length: 15 amino acids. V was pared by 2 bases and J by 6 bases, with 17 bases between. Germline-derived CDR1 and CDR2 are MNHEY and SMNVEV (reference sequence).

This sequence joins TRBV28 and TRBJ2-2; 7 positions match TRBD1. J gave up 6 bases and V 4 bases, and 8 bases lay outside the gene matches. The CDR3 loop spans 15 amino acids. Germline V gene sequence: CDR1 MDHEN, CDR2 SYDVKM. As DNA, the CDR3 is TGTGCCAGCAGTTCGCCGACAGGGTCAGCCGGGGAGCTGTTTTTT. Translated: CASSSPTGSAGELFF.

This chain connects TRBV25-1 to TRBJ1-4; D not certain. Trimming removed 1 base from V and 5 bases from J, with 5 bases in between. Germline CDR1 reads MGHDK; CDR2 reads SYGVNS. There are 13 residues in the CDR3. The CDR3 sequence is CASSELRNEKLFF. CDR3 in DNA: TGTGCCAGCAGTGAATTAAGGAATGAAAAACTGTTTTTT.

Regarding this clone: Other DNA sequences in this sample translate to the same CDR3. The V and J genes are TRBV7-2 and TRBJ2-7; TRBD2 matches at 8 bases. The length of the CDR3 is 14 residues. The junction had 6 bases not matched to a gene; V was cut back by 5 bases and J by 3 bases. Germline lookup yields CDR1 SGHTA and CDR2 FQGNSA. CDR3 sequence (DNA): TGTGCCAGCAGCAGCAGCGGGAGTAGCTACGAGCAGTACTTC. Its protein product is CASSSSGSSYEQYF.

This clone has more than one count but fewer than ten. The V call is TRBV6-5, the J call TRBJ2-5; D is unclear. V lost 0 bases, J lost 1 base, and 6 bases lay in between. The CDR3 sequence is 14 residues long. Germline V CDR1 and CDR2: MNHEY, SVGAGI. CDR3 in amino acids: CASSYSARQETQYF. The CDR3 nucleotides are TGTGCCAGCAGTTACTCGGCACGCCAAGAGACCCAGTACTTC.

The chain recombines TRBV5-1 with TRBJ2-2; D remains unclear. The CDR3 sequence is 14 residues long. The V gene lost 5 bases and the J gene lost 4 bases, with 12 bases spanning the gap. Per the germline V gene, CDR1 is SGHRS and CDR2 is YFSETQ. CDR3 in amino acids: CASSMDVVTGELFF. In DNA, the CDR3 is TGCGCCAGCAGTATGGATGTAGTCACCGGGGAGCTGTTTTTT.

This sequence joins TRBV7-6 and TRBJ2-7; possible D gene TRBD1, 5 bases. Trimming took 5 bases from V and 5 from J, leaving 10 bases between them. CDR1 is SGHVS, CDR2 FNYEAQ, per germline. CDR3 length equals 12 residues. The CDR3 loop reads CASSPGHHEQYF. The CDR3 bases are TGTGCCAGCAGCCCCGGACACCACGAGCAGTACTTC.

This chain links TRBV29-1 with TRBJ1-2; 12 bases fit TRBD1. V lost 2 bases, J lost 4 bases, and 11 bases stayed unmatched. Germline values: CDR1 SQVTM, CDR2 ANQGSEA. The CDR3 consists of 17 residues. CDR3 nucleotide sequence: TGCAGCGTTGAATTGGGACAGGGGGCCGATTATCCCTATGGCTACACCTTC. Its translation: CSVELGQGADYPYGYTF. The full variable domain, rest sourced from reference TRBV29-1 and TRBJ1-2, is SAVISQKPSRDICQRGTSLTIQCQVDSQVTMMFWYRQQPGQSLTLIATANQGSEATYESGFVIDKFPISRPNLTFSTLTVSNMSPEDSSIYLCSVELGQGADYPYGYTFGSGTRLTVV.